This T cell receptor (beta chain) was profiled in a study of T cells in Graves' hyperthyroidism and ophthalmopathy. Whole-study findings and limits: Most expanded thyroid clonotypes above 0.001 also appeared in blood.

As for this clonotype: What it recognizes is unknown.

Germline V CDR1 and CDR2: SGHKS, YYEKEE (reference sequence). The CDR3 length is 11 residues. Trimming removed 5 bases at V and 6 bases at J, with 6 bases between. RNA transcripts were the template for amplifying TCR beta CDR3 regions. Initially, a first-round RT-PCR of the TCR CDR3 employed the HTBI primer set. TCRdb re-derived calls from the multiplex PCR reads in MiXCR, one entry per CDR3 protein. This sample yields 700,000 or so distinct CDR3 sequences, of which about 16% are seen a single time; approximately 8.4% belongs to the top ten. Uncontrolled infection, other autoimmune disease, pregnancy or lactation led to exclusion. Diagnoses were made from clinical symptoms, serum measures (thyroxine and TRAb), thyroid ultrasound and orbital computed tomography.

The sample was blood. The receptor was isolated from a man younger than 35 with Graves' hyperthyroidism. The rearrangement uses TRBV5-5 and TRBJ2-1; unclear D gene. The CDR3 DNA reads as TGTGCCAGCAGGCTGTTCAATGAGCAGTTCTTC. Its protein is CASRLFNEQFF.